The 10 T cell receptor beta chains below were found in one sample sequenced in a study of tumor-infiltrating lymphocytes in primary liver carcinoma (dated by TCRdb to 2015 to 2018). The sequencing machine was an Illumina HiSeq 2500. TCRbeta-specific cDNA was reverse-transcribed from roughly 500 ng total RNA using a constant-region primer and ProtoScript II reverse transcriptase. TCRbeta libraries were built with three nested multiplex PCR rounds, a slightly modified ARM-PCR procedure. The first two PCR rounds used multiplex TRBV1-TRBV30 forward primers with a Cbeta reverse primer, each for roughly 10 cycles. TCRdb redid the processing of the public reads, applying fastp at Q25 and MiXCR, and retained in-frame beta chains. Entries that share a CDR3 protein sequence are merged under the most common genes and DNA. The sample table shows 100,000 or so distinct CDR3 sequences, and around two thirds are seen once. 9.5% to 15% of the sample comes from the top ten.

Total RNA and DNA were co-extracted without cell sorting from approximately 22-30 mg of bulk tissue using the AllPrep DNA/RNA mini kit. Sequencing was performed on liver tumor tissue from sampling region 2. The label giving this sample's cell subset or site can be read as: tumor region T2, inferior pole. The receptors here all came from a woman aged 60-70 years with primary liver carcinoma and hepatitis B virus infection.

The CDR3 DNA sequence: TGTGCCAGCAGCTTGGGGGCAGGGAGGAACACCGGGGAGCTGTTTTTT. This encodes CASSLGAGRNTGELFF. The genes are TRBV7-3 and TRBJ2-2; possibly TRBD1 for D (6 bases). From germline, CDR1 is SGHTA and CDR2 FQGTGA. The CDR3 contains 16 residues. V was trimmed by 3 bases and J by 1 base, leaving 12 bases between them.

This clonotype is labeled as medium-sized. DNA for the CDR3: TGTGCCAGCAGTATCCGACAGGGTGGCACAGATACGCAGTATTTT. This codes for CASSIRQGGTDTQYF. The chain has TRBV12-3 or TRBV12-4 and TRBJ2-3, with TRBD1 matching 7 bases. V shed 5 bases, J shed 1 base, and the junction held 6 bases outside the gene matches. The CDR3 spans 15 residues.

Points on this clonotype: A much bigger clone sits one base away, suggesting this may be a read error. Written as DNA, the CDR3 is TGTGTCAGCTCCTACCCTTCACTAGCGGGAGCCTACGAGCAGTACTTC. Amino acids: CVSSYPSLAGAYEQYF. This chain connects TRBV6-1 to TRBJ2-7; 11 bases are a match to TRBD2. There are 16 residues in the CDR3. Germline V gene data show CDR1 as MNHNS and CDR2 as SASEGT.

About this clonotype: The junction shows a germline mismatch at one end, possibly a read error. The chain uses TRBV11-3 and TRBJ2-1; 7 bases align to TRBD1. The germline V gene encodes CDR1 SGHNT and CDR2 YENEEA. This CDR3 is built from 16 residues. Here the CDR3 reads CVSGPTGTALNNEQFF. CDR3 sequence (DNA): TGTGTCAGCGGCCCAACCGGGACAGCTTTAAACAACGAGCAGTTCTTC.

This chain links TRBV11-3 with TRBJ2-7; the match to TRBD2 covers 8 bases. Germline-derived CDR1 and CDR2 are SGHNT and YENEEA. The CDR3 has 17 amino acids. CDR3: CVSSLRVPGLEAYEQYF. Here the CDR3 DNA reads TGTGTCAGTAGCTTACGGGTACCGGGACTAGAAGCCTACGAGCAGTACTTC. Based on the CDR3 plus reference TRBV11-3 and TRBJ2-7, the full variable domain is EAGVVQSPRYKIIEKKQPVAFWCNPISGHNTLYWYLQNLGQGPELLIRYENEEAVDDSQLPKDRFSAERLKGVDSTLKIQPAELGDSAVYLCVSSLRVPGLEAYEQYFGPGTRLTVT.

This clonotype was picked up one time. A junction end diverges from the germline sequence, so it may reflect a read error. This rearrangement joins TRBV11-2 to TRBJ2-2; D perhaps matches TRBD2 (5 bases). This CDR3 has 13 residues. The germline V gene encodes CDR1 SGHAT and CDR2 FQNNGV. This CDR3 reads CASSLDMTGELFF. The CDR3 nucleotides read TGTGCCAGCAGCTTAGATATGACCGGGGAGCTCTTTTTT.

V gene TRBV12-3 or TRBV12-4 combines with J gene TRBJ2-2, with D possibly TRBD1 on 5 matching bases. The CDR3 is 13 amino acids. V lost 10 bases and J lost 8, with 17 bases in between. This chain's CDR3 is CANSRQITGELFF. The DNA of the CDR3 is TGTGCCAACAGCCGACAGATCACAGGGGAGCTGTTTTTT.

As regards this clonotype: One end of the junction varies from germline; a read error may be responsible. This chain connects TRBV7-9 to TRBJ1-4, with a possible D match to TRBD1 (5 bases). This CDR3 comprises 15 residues. The germline gives CDR1 SEHNR, CDR2 FQNEAQ (reference sequence). The DNA of the CDR3 is TGTGCCAGCAGCTTAGCGGGGCAACCGGGGGAAATACTGTTTTTT. As protein: CASSLAGQPGEILFF. The entire variable domain, with the rest obtained from reference TRBV7-9 and TRBJ1-4, is as follows: DTGVSQNPRHKITKRGQNVTFRCDPISEHNRLYWYRQTLGQGPEFLTYFQNEAQLEKSRLLSDRFSAERPKGSFSTLEIQRTEQGDSAMYLCASSLAGQPGEILFFGSGTQLSVL.

This clonotype was recorded once. This clone may be a read error of a much larger clone one base away. The chain couples TRBV5-1 to TRBJ1-1; 9 nucleotides align to TRBD1. The CDR3 is made up of 14 amino acids. CDR1 is SGHRS and CDR2 is YFSETQ in the germline V gene. The CDR3 loop is CTSSWGTGHTEAFF. CDR3 sequence (DNA): TGCACCAGCAGCTGGGGGACAGGGCACACTGAAGCTTTCTTT. Full variable domain (outside the CDR3, taken from reference TRBV5-1 and TRBJ1-1): KAGVTQTPRYLIKTRGQQVTLSCSPISGHRSVSWYQQTPGQGLQFLFEYFSETQRNKGNFPGRFSGRQFSNSRSEMNVSTLELGDSALYLCTSSWGTGHTEAFFGQGTRLTVV.

In the case of this clonotype: One end of the junction fails to match germline, which may point to a read error. This chain joins TRBV10-2 and TRBJ1-2; D is unresolved. Germline V lookup: CDR1 WSHSY, CDR2 SAAADI. This CDR3 comprises 11 residues. The CDR3 protein is CASKTGRLTIF. CDR3 nucleotides: TGCGCCAGCAAGACCGGGAGGCTAACCATCTTC.